The rows below give T cell receptor beta chains drawn from one sample of a study of blood T cell repertoires in COVID-19. Only in-frame clones appear in the TCRdb table, and some are missing; sequencing was by immunoSEQ multiplex PCR. Among 250,000 to 400,000 clones listed, 75% to 90% were seen once. The sequenced sample was peripheral blood. Receptors were obtained from a woman younger than 45 with COVID-19, enrolled during active disease. CDR3s include the opening cysteine and the closing phenylalanine or tryptophan. Fields, in order: J gene, D gene, V gene, clone size, CDR3 DNA, CDR3 protein. The D gene is left open where the match is weak. The size entry is marked missing in some rows and otherwise reads once, few, many or a size class.

TRBJ2-1 NA TRBV11-1 NA TGTGCCAGCAGCTTAGTTCCGGGACTGTACAATGAGCAGTTCTTC CASSLVPGLYNEQFF
TRBJ2-7 NA TRBV29-1 NA TGCAGCGTTGAATCGTACCAGGGGCCTCCCTACGAGCAGTACTTC CSVESYQGPPYEQYF
TRBJ2-7 TRBD1 TRBV3-1/TRBV3-2 NA TGTGCCAGCAGCCAAGATGCGGGACAGGGTTTTGGGGGGAGCTCCTACGAGCAGTACTTC CASSQDAGQGFGGSSYEQYF
TRBJ1-1 TRBD1 TRBV12-3/TRBV12-4 NA TGTGCCAGCATTAGGACAGGGCTCACTGAAGCTTTCTTT CASIRTGLTEAFF
TRBJ1-2 NA TRBV4-1 NA TGCGCCAGCAGCCAACCGGGGGAGAACTATGGCTACACCTTC CASSQPGENYGYTF
TRBJ1-5 NA TRBV24-1 NA TGTGCCACCAGTAAGCAGGGATTCCAGCCCCAGCATTTT CATSKQGFQPQHF
TRBJ2-1 NA TRBV5-1 NA TGCGCCAGCAGCCTCAGCGGGCAAACCTACAATGAGCAGTTCTTC CASSLSGQTYNEQFF
TRBJ1-6 TRBD1 TRBV30 NA TGTGCCTGGAGCGACAGACAGGGGTATTCACCCCTCCACTTT CAWSDRQGYSPLHF
TRBJ2-7 NA TRBV3-1/TRBV3-2 NA TGTGCCAGCAGCCCCTGGACTAACGGAGCCTACGAGCAGTACTTC CASSPWTNGAYEQYF
TRBJ2-2 NA TRBV3-1/TRBV3-2 NA TGTGCCAGCAGCCAAGATTCCCGGGTGAAGAACACCGGGGAGCTGTTTTTT CASSQDSRVKNTGELFF
TRBJ1-1 TRBD1 TRBV7-3 NA TGTGCCAGCAGCGGACAGGGGGACACTGAAGCTTTCTTT CASSGQGDTEAFF
TRBJ2-3 NA TRBV7-7 NA TGTGCCAGCAGCCAGGAAGGGGGAGGGACAGATACGCAGTATTTT CASSQEGGGTDTQYF
TRBJ1-1 NA TRBV6-2/TRBV6-3 NA TGTGCCAGCAGCCCCTGGGGACGGGGGGGGACTGAAGCTTTCTTT CASSPWGRGGTEAFF
TRBJ2-7 TRBD2 TRBV18 NA TGTGCCAGCTCACCACCCGGGACTAGCGGCTCCTACGAGCAGTACTTC CASSPPGTSGSYEQYF
TRBJ1-1 TRBD1 TRBV11-1 NA TGTGCCAGCAGCCCAGACAGGGCTGGAGCTTTCTTT CASSPDRAGAFF
TRBJ1-2 TRBD1 TRBV5-6 NA TGTGCCAGCAGGGCCGGGACAGGTAGTGGCTACACCTTC CASRAGTGSGYTF
TRBJ1-1 NA TRBV18 NA TGTGCCAGCTCACCAGCCAGACAGGCGTTCACTGAAGCTTTCTTT CASSPARQAFTEAFF
TRBJ1-2 NA TRBV19 NA TGTGCCAGTAGTAGGTTTGGCTCGACAGCAACTAACTATGGCTACACCTTC CASSRFGSTATNYGYTF
TRBJ2-1 TRBD1 TRBV6-6 NA TGTGCCAGCACAGGGGGCTATGAGCAGTTCTTC CASTGGYEQFF
TRBJ1-1 NA TRBV19 NA TGTGCCAGTAGTATTACAGATAACACTGAAGCTTTCTTT CASSITDNTEAFF
TRBJ1-1 TRBD1 TRBV13 NA TGTGCCAGCAGCGCGGGACAGGGAAACACTGAAGCTTTCTTT CASSAGQGNTEAFF
TRBJ2-2 TRBD2 TRBV9 NA TGTGCCAGCAGCCCTACCGGGACTACCATGAACGGGGAGCTGTTTTTT CASSPTGTTMNGELFF
TRBJ1-1 TRBD1 TRBV29-1 NA TGCAGCGTTGATCAGGGGGCTGAAGCTTTCTTT CSVDQGAEAFF
TRBJ2-7 NA TRBV29-1 NA TGCAGCGGGACTGTAGACTACGAGCAGTACTTC CSGTVDYEQYF
TRBJ2-7 NA TRBV18 NA TGTGCCAGCTCACCCTCTCGGACAGAAACGGAGCAGTACTTC CASSPSRTETEQYF
TRBJ2-7 TRBD1 TRBV24-1 once TGTGCCACCAGGCCGGGGACAGAGAGCTACGAGCAGTACTTC CATRPGTESYEQYF
TRBJ2-1 TRBD2 TRBV11-2 once TGTGCCAGCAGCTCCGGCGGGACTAGCTTTTACAATGAGCAGTTCTTC CASSSGGTSFYNEQFF
TRBJ1-5 NA TRBV27 NA TGTGCCAGCACCCCCCTGGGGGGGGCAGTTCAGCCCCAGCATTTT CASTPLGGAVQPQHF
TRBJ1-4 TRBD1 TRBV2 NA TGTGCCAGCTCGAGGGGACAGGGCGCAACTAATGAAAAACTGTTTTTT CASSRGQGATNEKLFF
TRBJ2-5 TRBD2 TRBV5-1 once TGCGCCAGCAGCTTGGAAGCGGGAGGGCCACAAGAGACCCAGTACTTC CASSLEAGGPQETQYF
TRBJ1-1 NA TRBV7-6 NA TGTGCCAGCAATGAGTACACTGAAGCTTTCTTT CASNEYTEAFF
TRBJ1-6 NA TRBV5-1 NA TGCGCCAGCAGCTTGGCACCCGCGGGGGGAAATTCACCCCTCCACTTT CASSLAPAGGNSPLHF
TRBJ1-2 TRBD1 TRBV18 NA TGTGCCAGCTCACCGATACAGGGGGCAGGCTATGGCTACACCTTC CASSPIQGAGYGYTF
TRBJ1-1 NA TRBV25-1 NA TGTGCCAGCAGGGATGCAACAGGCGGAACTGAAGCTTTCTTT CASRDATGGTEAFF
TRBJ1-1 NA TRBV27 NA TGTGCCAGCAGTGTTTTAGGACAGCTTGAAGCTTTCTTT CASSVLGQLEAFF
TRBJ1-1 NA TRBV27 NA TGTGCCAGCAGTTTCACTACAGGGAAAGCTTTCTTT CASSFTTGKAFF
TRBJ1-3 NA TRBV19 few TGTGCCAGTATGGTTGGGCAGTCCTCTGGAAACACCATATATTTT CASMVGQSSGNTIYF
TRBJ2-7 TRBD2 TRBV10-3 NA TGTGCCACACAGGGACTAGCGGGGTCCTACGAGCAGTACTTC CATQGLAGSYEQYF
TRBJ2-1 TRBD1 TRBV12-5 few TGTGCTAGTGGTACCGGGACAGGGGGAAACAATGAGCAGTTCTTC CASGTGTGGNNEQFF
TRBJ1-1 TRBD1 TRBV10-3 NA TGTGCCATCACCCCTCGACAGGGGACTGAAGCTTTCTTT CAITPRQGTEAFF
TRBJ1-3 NA TRBV12-5 once TGTGCTAGTGGTTCGTACCGCAATGACGGGAGCTCTGGAAACACCATATATTTT CASGSYRNDGSSGNTIYF
TRBJ1-3 NA TRBV28 NA TGTGCCAGCAGTTACCCACGGACGGGAGCGTACTCTGGAAACACCATATATTTT CASSYPRTGAYSGNTIYF
TRBJ1-4 NA TRBV6-5 once TGTGCCAGCAGGGATACAGGCGAGAATGAAAAACTGTTTTTT CASRDTGENEKLFF
TRBJ2-7 NA TRBV11-2 NA TGTGCCAGCAGCTTAGCGGGACAACACTACGAGCAGTACTTC CASSLAGQHYEQYF
TRBJ1-2 TRBD1 TRBV6-2/TRBV6-3 NA TGTGCCAGCAGCCGGGACAGGGCTAACTATGGCTACACCTTC CASSRDRANYGYTF
TRBJ2-2 TRBD2 TRBV12-5 NA TGTGCTAGTGGTTCTTTTCGGACAGCAGCGGGAGGGCCCGGGGAGCTGTTTTTT CASGSFRTAAGGPGELFF
TRBJ1-1 TRBD1 TRBV3-1/TRBV3-2 NA TGTGCCAGCAGCCTTTTACTCGGACAGGGAGAGAGGATGAACACTGAAGCTTTCTTT CASSLLLGQGERMNTEAFF
TRBJ2-7 NA TRBV2 NA TGTGCCAGCAGTGAATCGCGCTACGAGCAGTACTTC CASSESRYEQYF
TRBJ1-1 TRBD1 TRBV3-1/TRBV3-2 NA TGTGCCAGCAGCCACGGTTTAAGCGACAGGGGGAGTGAAGCTTTCTTT CASSHGLSDRGSEAFF
TRBJ2-5 NA TRBV2 NA TGTGCCAGCAGTGGACAACTCGTTGGGGAGACCCAGTACTTC CASSGQLVGETQYF
TRBJ1-5 TRBD1 TRBV7-2 NA TGTGCCAGCAGCAAAGGACGACAGGGGAATCAGCCCCAGCATTTT CASSKGRQGNQPQHF